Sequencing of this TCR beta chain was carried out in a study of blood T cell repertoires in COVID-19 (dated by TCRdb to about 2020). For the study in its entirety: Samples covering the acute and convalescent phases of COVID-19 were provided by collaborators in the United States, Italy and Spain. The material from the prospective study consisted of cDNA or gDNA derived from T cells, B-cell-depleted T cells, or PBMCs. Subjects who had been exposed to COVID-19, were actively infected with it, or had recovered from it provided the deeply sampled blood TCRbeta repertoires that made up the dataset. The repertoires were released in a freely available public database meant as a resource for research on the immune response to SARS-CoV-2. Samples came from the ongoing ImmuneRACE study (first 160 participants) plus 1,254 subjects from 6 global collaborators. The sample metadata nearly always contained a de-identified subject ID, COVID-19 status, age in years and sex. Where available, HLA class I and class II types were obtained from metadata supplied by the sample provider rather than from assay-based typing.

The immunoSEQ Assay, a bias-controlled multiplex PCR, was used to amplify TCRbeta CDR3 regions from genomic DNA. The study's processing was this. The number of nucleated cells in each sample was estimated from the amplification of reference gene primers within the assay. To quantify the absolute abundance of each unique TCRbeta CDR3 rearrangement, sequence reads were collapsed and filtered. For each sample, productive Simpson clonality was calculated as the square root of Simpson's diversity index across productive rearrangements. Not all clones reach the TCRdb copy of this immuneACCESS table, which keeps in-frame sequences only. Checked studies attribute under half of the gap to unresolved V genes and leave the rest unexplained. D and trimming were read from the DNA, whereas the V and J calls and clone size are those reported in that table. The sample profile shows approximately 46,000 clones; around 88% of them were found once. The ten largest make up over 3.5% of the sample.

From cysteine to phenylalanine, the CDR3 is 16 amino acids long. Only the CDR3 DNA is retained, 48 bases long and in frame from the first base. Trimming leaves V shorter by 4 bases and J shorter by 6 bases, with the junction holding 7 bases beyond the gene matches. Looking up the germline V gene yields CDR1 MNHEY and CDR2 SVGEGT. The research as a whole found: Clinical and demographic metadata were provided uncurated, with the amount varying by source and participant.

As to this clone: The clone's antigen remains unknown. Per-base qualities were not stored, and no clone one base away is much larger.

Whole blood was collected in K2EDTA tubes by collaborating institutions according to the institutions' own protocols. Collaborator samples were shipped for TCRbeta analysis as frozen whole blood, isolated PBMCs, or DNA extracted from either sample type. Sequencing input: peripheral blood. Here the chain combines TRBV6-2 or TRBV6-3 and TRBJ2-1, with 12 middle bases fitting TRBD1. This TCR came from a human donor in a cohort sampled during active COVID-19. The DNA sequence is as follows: TGTGCCAGCAGTTCCCCCCGGGACAGGGGGCTCAATGAGCAGTTCTTC. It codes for CASSSPRDRGLNEQFF.